This T cell receptor (beta chain) is drawn from a study of blood T cell repertoires in COVID-19. Trimming stripped 0 bases from V and 4 bases from J, with 16 bases between. Germline V gene lookup returns CDR1 SGDLS and CDR2 YYNGEE. The CDR3 runs 16 residues. Some clones are missing from TCRdb's copy, which holds only in-frame ones; the method was immunoSEQ multiplex PCR. The sample has fewer than 450,000 clones, approximately 90% seen once. The sample was peripheral blood. The sequence was obtained from a woman aged 45 to 65 with COVID-19, enrolled during active disease. V gene TRBV9 combines with J gene TRBJ2-5; a possible D gene is TRBD1 (6 bases). This chain's CDR3 is CASSVGQGLIGETQYF. The CDR3 bases are TGTGCCAGCAGCGTAGGGCAGGGGCTGATTGGAGAGACCCAGTACTTC.